The clone carrying this TCR beta chain was seen just once. Libraries were prepared by immunoSEQ multiplex PCR; TCRdb keeps only in-frame clonotypes and omits some of them. The table records 65,000 to 90,000 clones, 85% to 95% of them present only once. This specimen comes from a study of T cell changes during pregnancy in multiple sclerosis. The V segment lost 4 bases and the J segment 5 bases; nucleotides outside the gene matches: 9. This CDR3 has 15 amino acids. CDR1 and CDR2 (germline): SGHRS, YFSETQ. Sequenced material: peripheral blood, taken in the third trimester of pregnancy. The chain joins TRBV5-1 to TRBJ1-1, with TRBD1 identical over 9 bases. This clonotype was sampled from a female donor in good health, enrolled as a control in a pregnancy study. In DNA form, the CDR3 reads TGCGCCAGCAGCATAACACAGGGGGCAGGGACTGAAGCTTTCTTT. It codes for CASSITQGAGTEAFF.